The clone carrying this T cell receptor beta chain was seen only a few times. Its antigen is not identified. The sample belongs to a study of T-cell reconstitution after alpha-beta-depleted transplantation in children. Overall study results and limits: Two months or so post-transplant, alpha-beta T cells reportedly derived from several hundred expanded graft clones. T-cell numbers and diversity one year post-transplant derived largely from freshly generated T cells.

A library of TCRbeta sequences, prepared with unique molecular identifiers, was generated. TCRdb independently ran MiXCR on the PCR reads; one entry per CDR3 protein. This sample has about 78,000 distinct CDR3 sequences; over 12% occur once, and the top ten carry roughly 30%. Germline CDR1 reads SGDLS; CDR2 reads YYNGEE. The CDR3 extends over 14 amino acids. The V and J ends lost 4 bases and 3 bases respectively, with 11 bases between them. The chain is built from TRBV9 and TRBJ1-5; D is perhaps TRBD1 (6 bases). The specimen comprised PBMCs, mostly from graft donor cells, sampled 180 days after TCRalphabeta/CD19-depleted stem cell transplant. This sequence originates from a male patient between 2 and 9 years old who had a stem cell transplant for acute lymphoblastic leukemia, so the T cells may come from the graft donor. The CDR3 DNA sequence: TGTGCCAGCAGCTCCCCGGGGGCCAATCAGCCCCAGCATTTT. As protein: CASSSPGANQPQHF.